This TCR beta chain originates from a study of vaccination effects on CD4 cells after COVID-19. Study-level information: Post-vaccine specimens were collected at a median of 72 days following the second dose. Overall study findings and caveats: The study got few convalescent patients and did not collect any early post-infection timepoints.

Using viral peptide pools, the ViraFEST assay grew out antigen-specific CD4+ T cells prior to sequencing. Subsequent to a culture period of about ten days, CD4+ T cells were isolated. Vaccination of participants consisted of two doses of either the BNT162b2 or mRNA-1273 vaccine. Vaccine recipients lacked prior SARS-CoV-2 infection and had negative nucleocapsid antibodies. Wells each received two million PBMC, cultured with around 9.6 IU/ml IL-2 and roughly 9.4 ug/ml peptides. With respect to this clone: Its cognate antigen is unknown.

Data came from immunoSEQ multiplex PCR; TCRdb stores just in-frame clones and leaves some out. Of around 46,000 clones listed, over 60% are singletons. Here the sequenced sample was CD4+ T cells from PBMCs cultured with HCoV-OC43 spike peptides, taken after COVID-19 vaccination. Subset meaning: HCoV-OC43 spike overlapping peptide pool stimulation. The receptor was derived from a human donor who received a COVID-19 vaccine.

CDR3 region: CASIERTLYNEQFF. The CDR3 DNA reads TGTGCCAGCATTGAGAGGACTCTCTACAATGAGCAGTTCTTC. This chain links TRBV2 with TRBJ2-1; D might be TRBD2 (5 bases). Germline assignment: CDR1 SNHLY and CDR2 FYNNEI. There are 14 residues in the CDR3. The V gene lost 7 bases and the J gene lost 3 bases, with 13 bases spanning the gap.